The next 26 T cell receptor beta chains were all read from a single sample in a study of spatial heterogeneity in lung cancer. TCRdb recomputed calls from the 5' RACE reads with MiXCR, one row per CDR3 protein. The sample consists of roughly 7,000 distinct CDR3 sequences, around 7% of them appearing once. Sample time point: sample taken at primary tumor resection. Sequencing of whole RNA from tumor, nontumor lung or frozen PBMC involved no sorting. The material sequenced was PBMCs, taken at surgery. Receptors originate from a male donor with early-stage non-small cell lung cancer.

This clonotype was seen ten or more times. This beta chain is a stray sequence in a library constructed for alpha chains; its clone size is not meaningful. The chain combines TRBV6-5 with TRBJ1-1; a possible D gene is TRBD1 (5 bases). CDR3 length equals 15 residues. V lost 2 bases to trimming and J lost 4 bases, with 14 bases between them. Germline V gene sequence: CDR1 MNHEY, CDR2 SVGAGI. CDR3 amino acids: CASSYGPGGGTEAFF. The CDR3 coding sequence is TGTGCCAGCAGTTACGGGCCCGGGGGAGGCACTGAAGCTTTCTTT.

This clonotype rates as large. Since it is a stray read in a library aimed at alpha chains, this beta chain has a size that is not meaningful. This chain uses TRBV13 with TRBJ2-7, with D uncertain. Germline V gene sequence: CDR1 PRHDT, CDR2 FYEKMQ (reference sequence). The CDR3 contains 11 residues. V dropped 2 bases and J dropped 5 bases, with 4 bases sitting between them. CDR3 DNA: TGTGCCAGCAGCTTAAGGGACGAGCAGTACTTC. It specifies CASSLRDEQYF.

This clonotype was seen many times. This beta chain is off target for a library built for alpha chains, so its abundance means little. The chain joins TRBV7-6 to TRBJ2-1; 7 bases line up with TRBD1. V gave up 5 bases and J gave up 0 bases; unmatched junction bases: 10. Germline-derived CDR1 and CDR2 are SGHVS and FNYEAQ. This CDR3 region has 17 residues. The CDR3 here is CASSQDRESGSYNEQFF. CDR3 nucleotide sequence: TGTGCCAGCAGCCAAGACAGGGAATCGGGCTCCTACAATGAGCAGTTCTTC.

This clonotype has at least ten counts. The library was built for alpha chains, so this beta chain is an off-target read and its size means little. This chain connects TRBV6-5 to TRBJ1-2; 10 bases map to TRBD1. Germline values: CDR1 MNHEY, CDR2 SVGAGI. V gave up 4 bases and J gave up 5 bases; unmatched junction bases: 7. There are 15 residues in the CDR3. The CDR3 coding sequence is TGTGCCAGCAGTTTTTCGACAGGGGGCGAGTATGGCTACACCTTC. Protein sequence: CASSFSTGGEYGYTF.

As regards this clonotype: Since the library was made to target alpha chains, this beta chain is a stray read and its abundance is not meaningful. In DNA form, the CDR3 reads TGCACCAGCAGCCAAGACCTTAATAACCACTACAATGAGCAGTTCTTC. As protein: CTSSQDLNNHYNEQFF. The chain recombines TRBV1 with TRBJ2-1. TRBV1 is a documented pseudogene. This CDR3 spans 16 amino acids.

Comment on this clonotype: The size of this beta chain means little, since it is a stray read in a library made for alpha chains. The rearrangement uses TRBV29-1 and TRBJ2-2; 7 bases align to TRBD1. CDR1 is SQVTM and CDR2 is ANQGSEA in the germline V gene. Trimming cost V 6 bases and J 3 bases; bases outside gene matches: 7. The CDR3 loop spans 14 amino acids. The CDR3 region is CSVTTGVDTGELFF. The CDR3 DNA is TGCAGCGTGACCACAGGGGTAGACACCGGGGAGCTGTTTTTT.

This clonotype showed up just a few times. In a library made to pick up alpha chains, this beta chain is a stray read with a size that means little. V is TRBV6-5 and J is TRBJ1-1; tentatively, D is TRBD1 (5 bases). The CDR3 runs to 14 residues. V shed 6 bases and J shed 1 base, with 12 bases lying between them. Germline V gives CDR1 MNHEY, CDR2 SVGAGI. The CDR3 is CASSLGRQNTEAFF. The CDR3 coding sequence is TGTGCCAGCAGCTTGGGGCGACAGAACACTGAAGCTTTCTTT.

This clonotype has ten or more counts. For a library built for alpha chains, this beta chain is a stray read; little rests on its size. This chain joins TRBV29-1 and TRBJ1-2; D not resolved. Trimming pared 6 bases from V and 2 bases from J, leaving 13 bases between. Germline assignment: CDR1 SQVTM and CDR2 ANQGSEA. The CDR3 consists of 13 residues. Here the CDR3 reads CSVTLQSNYGYTF. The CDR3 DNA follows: TGCAGCGTGACCCTACAGTCCAACTATGGCTACACCTTC.

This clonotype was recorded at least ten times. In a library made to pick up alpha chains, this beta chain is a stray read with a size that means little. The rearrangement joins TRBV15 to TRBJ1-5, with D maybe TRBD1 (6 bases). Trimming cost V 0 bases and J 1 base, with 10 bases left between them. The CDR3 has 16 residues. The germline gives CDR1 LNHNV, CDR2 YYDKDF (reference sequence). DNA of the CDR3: TGTGCCACCAGCAGAGATTTCGACAGGAGCAATCAGCCCCAGCATTTT. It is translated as CATSRDFDRSNQPQHF.

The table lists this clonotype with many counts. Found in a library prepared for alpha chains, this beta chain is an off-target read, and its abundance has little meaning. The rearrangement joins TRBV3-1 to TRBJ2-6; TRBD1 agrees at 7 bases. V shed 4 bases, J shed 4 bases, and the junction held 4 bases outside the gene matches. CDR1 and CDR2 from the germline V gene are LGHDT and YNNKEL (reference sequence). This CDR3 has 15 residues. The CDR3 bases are TGTGCCAGCAGCCCCAGGGGGTTCGGGGCCAACGTCCTGACTTTC. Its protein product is CASSPRGFGANVLTF.

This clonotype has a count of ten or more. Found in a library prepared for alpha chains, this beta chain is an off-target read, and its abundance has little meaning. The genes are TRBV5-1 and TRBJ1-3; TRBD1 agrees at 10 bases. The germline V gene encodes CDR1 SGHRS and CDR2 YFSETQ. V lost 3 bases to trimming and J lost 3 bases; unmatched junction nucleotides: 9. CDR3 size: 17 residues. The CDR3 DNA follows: TGCGCCAGCAGCTCGAATCCGGGACAGGGGCTTGGAAACACCATATATTTT. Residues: CASSSNPGQGLGNTIYF.

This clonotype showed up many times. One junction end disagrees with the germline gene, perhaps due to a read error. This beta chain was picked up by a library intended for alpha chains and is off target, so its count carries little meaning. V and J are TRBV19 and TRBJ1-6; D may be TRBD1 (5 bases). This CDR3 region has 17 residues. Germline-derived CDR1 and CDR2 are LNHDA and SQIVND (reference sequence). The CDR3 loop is CASSIGAGSTDNSPPHF. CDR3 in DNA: TGTGCCAGTAGTATCGGGGCCGGATCTACGGATAATTCACCCCCCCACTTT.

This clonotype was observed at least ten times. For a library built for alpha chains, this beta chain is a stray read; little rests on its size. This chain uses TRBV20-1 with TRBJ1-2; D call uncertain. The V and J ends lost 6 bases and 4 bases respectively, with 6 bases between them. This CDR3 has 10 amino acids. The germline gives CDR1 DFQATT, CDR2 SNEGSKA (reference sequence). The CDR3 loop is CSAAVYGYTF. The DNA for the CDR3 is TGCAGTGCGGCGGTCTATGGCTACACCTTC.

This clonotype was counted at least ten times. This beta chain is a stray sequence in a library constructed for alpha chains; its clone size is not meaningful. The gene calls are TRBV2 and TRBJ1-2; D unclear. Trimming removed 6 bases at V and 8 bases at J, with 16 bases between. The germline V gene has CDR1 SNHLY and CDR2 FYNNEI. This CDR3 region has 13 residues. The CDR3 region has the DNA TGTGCCAGCAGCCCCGGACCCGGTCGGGGCTACACCTTC. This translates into CASSPGPGRGYTF.

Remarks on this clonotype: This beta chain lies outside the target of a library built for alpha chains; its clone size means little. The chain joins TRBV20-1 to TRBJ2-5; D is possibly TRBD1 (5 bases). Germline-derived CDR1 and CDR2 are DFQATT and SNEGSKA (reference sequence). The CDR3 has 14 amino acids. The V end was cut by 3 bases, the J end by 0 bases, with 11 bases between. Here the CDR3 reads CSASYRPHQETQYF. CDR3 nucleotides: TGCAGTGCTAGCTACAGGCCCCACCAAGAGACCCAGTACTTC.

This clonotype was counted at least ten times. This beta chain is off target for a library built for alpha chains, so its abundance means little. The CDR3 protein is CASSSFHGGALNEQFF. DNA of the CDR3: TGTGCCAGCAGTTCCTTTCACGGGGGGGCCCTCAATGAGCAGTTCTTC. This chain links TRBV7-2 with TRBJ2-1; 8 bases map to TRBD2. There are 16 residues in the CDR3. The ends lost 6 bases at V and 6 bases at J; junction bases unmatched: 13. Germline assignment: CDR1 SGHTA and CDR2 FQGNSA.

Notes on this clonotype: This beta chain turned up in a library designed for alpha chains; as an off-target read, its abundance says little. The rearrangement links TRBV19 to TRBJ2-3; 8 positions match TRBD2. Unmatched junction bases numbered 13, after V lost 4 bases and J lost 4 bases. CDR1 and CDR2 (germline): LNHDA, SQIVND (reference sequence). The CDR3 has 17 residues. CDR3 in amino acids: CASSTPRRERESDTQYF. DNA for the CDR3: TGTGCCAGTAGTACACCCCGGAGGGAGCGGGAGTCAGATACGCAGTATTTT.

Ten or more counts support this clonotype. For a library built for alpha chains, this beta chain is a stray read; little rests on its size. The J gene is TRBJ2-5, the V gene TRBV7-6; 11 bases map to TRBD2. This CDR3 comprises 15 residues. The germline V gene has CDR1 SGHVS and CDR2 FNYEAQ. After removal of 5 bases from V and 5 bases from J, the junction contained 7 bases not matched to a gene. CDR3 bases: TGTGCCAGCAGCAAGAATAGCGGGGGGGTGGAGACCCAGTACTTC. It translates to CASSKNSGGVETQYF.

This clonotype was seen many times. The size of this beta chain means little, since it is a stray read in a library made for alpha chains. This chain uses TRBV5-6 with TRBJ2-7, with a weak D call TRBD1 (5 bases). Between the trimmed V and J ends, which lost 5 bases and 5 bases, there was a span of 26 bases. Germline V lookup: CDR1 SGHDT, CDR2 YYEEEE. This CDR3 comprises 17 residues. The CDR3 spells CASSTPPGHPSLDEQYF. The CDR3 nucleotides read TGTGCCAGCAGTACACCCCCCGGACACCCCTCTTTGGACGAGCAGTACTTC.

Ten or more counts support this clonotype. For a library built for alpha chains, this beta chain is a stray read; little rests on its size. The CDR3 nucleotides are TGTGCCAGCAGTTTGGCGGGGCGACACCTTGAGCAGTTCTTC. This gives the protein CASSLAGRHLEQFF. The rearrangement uses TRBV27 and TRBJ2-1, with D possibly matching TRBD2 (6 bases). CDR3 length equals 14 residues. The V gene's germline CDR1 is MNHEY and CDR2 SMNVEV (reference sequence). V lost 3 bases, J lost 9 bases, and 15 bases lay in between.

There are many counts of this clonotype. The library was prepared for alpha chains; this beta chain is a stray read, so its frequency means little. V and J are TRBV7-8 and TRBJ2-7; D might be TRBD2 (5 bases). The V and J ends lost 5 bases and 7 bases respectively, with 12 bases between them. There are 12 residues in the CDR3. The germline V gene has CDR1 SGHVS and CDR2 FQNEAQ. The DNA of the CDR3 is TGTGCCAGCAGCCTGAGGGTTTCGGAGCAGTACGTC. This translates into CASSLRVSEQYV.

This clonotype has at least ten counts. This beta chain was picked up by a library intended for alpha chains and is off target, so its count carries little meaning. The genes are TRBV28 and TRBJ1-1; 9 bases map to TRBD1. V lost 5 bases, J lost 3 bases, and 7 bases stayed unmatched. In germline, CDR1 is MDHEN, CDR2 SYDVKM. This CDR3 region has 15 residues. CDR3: CASSLPDRGDTEAFF. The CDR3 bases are TGTGCCAGCAGTCTCCCCGACAGGGGGGACACTGAAGCTTTCTTT. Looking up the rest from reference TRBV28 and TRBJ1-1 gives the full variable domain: DVKVTQSSRYLVKRTGEKVFLECVQDMDHENMFWYRQDPGLGLRLIYFSYDVKMKEKGDIPEGYSVSREKKERFSLILESASTNQTSMYLCASSLPDRGDTEAFFGQGTRLTVV.

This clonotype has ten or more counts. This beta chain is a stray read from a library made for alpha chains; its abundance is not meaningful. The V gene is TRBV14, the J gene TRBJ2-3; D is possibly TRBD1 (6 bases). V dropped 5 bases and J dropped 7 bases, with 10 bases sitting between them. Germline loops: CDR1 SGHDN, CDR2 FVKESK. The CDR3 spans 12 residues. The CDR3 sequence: CASSSDRYTQYF. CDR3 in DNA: TGTGCCAGCAGCTCCGACAGGTATACGCAGTATTTT.

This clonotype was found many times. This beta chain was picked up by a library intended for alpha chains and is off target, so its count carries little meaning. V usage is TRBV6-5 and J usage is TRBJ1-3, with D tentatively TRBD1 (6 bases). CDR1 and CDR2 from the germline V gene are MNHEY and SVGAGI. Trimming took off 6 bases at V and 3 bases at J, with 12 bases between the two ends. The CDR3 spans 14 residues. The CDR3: CASRNRDLGNTIYF. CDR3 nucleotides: TGTGCCAGCAGAAACAGGGACCTTGGAAACACCATATATTTT.

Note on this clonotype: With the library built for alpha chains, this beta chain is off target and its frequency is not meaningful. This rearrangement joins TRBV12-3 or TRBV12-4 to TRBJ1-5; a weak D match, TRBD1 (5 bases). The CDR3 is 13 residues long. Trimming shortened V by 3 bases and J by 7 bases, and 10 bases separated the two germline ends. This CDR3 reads CASSLGGRQPQHF. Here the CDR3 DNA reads TGTGCCAGCAGTTTGGGGGGACGCCAGCCCCAGCATTTT.

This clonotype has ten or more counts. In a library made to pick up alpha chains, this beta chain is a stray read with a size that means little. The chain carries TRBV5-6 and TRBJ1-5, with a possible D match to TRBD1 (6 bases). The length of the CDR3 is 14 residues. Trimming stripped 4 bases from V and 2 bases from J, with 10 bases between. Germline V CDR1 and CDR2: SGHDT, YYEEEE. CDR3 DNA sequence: TGTGCCAGCAGCACAGGGTTTGGCAATCAGCCCCAGCATTTT. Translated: CASSTGFGNQPQHF.